Sequencing of this T cell receptor (beta chain) was carried out in a study of blood T cell repertoires in COVID-19. TCRdb's table, derived via immunoSEQ multiplex PCR, lists solely in-frame clones and lacks some. Seen here are around 210,000 clones, 85% observed once, and the top ten hold 4.5% to 6%. Germline loops: CDR1 SGDLS, CDR2 YYNGEE. V shed 4 bases, J shed 1 base, and the junction held 7 bases outside the gene matches. CDR3 size: 15 residues. V is TRBV9 and J is TRBJ1-1, with 7 bases matching TRBD1. The sequenced material came from peripheral blood. This TCR came from a man aged 50-60 years with COVID-19, enrolled during active disease. CDR3 sequence: CASSPTGQQNTEAFF. The CDR3 coding sequence is TGTGCCAGCAGCCCTACGGGACAGCAGAACACTGAAGCTTTCTTT.